These T cell receptor beta chains were read from a single sample in a study of shared clonotypes between healthy human individuals. Clones were read by immunoSEQ multiplex PCR, and TCRdb kept only the in-frame ones, dropping some. The sample comprises about 380,000 clones, around 96% of which are singletons, and less than 0.35% rests with the top ten. The source material was memory CD8+ T cells sorted from blood. The receptors were gathered from a man aged 30 to 39 in good health. The conserved cysteine and the conserved F or W are not part of the CDR3 here.

V gene: TRBV4-1; CDR3 length: 11; J gene: TRBJ2-1; CDR3 protein: ASSQGTSGRRF
V gene: TRBV20-1; CDR3 length: 9; J gene: TRBJ2-3; CDR3 protein: SARERYTQY
V gene: TRBV18; CDR3 length: 11; J gene: TRBJ2-3; CDR3 protein: ASSEPSADTQY
V gene: TRBV10-1; CDR3 length: 12; J gene: TRBJ2-7; CDR3 protein: ASSGGYPTYEQY
V gene: TRBV30; CDR3 length: 9; J gene: TRBJ2-7; CDR3 protein: AWSGVYEQY
V gene: TRBV4-2; CDR3 length: 12; J gene: TRBJ1-1; CDR3 protein: ASSQAVIRGEAF
V gene: TRBV28; CDR3 length: 13; J gene: TRBJ1-5; CDR3 protein: ASSLLGGLNQPQH
V gene: TRBV5-4; CDR3 length: 16; J gene: TRBJ2-1; CDR3 protein: ASSLFSPGLASYNEQF
V gene: TRBV28; CDR3 length: 13; J gene: TRBJ2-5; CDR3 protein: ASSLPAGGKETQY
V gene: TRBV19; CDR3 length: 11; J gene: TRBJ1-2; CDR3 protein: ASSITTNYGYT
V gene: TRBV28; CDR3 length: 12; J gene: TRBJ1-5; CDR3 protein: ASSLGRGNQPQH
V gene: TRBV27; CDR3 length: 15; J gene: TRBJ2-3; CDR3 protein: ASSLSAGAPPTDTQY
V gene: TRBV5-1; CDR3 length: 14; J gene: TRBJ2-1; CDR3 protein: ASSQRLAGRSNEQF
V gene: TRBV7-9; CDR3 length: 15; J gene: TRBJ2-3; CDR3 protein: ASSLGPIYRGTDTQY
V gene: TRBV11-2; CDR3 length: 13; J gene: TRBJ2-7; CDR3 protein: ASSSRTLGIYEQY
V gene: TRBV28; CDR3 length: 12; J gene: TRBJ2-1; CDR3 protein: ASMYDRSLNEQF
V gene: TRBV23-1; CDR3 length: 17; J gene: TRBJ1-3; CDR3 protein: ASSQWQGLLSKILNTIY
V gene: TRBV7-2; CDR3 length: 17; J gene: TRBJ2-7; CDR3 protein: ASSLVGGLAAPLNYEQY
V gene: TRBV20-1; CDR3 length: 9; J gene: TRBJ2-7; CDR3 protein: SARAGDEQY
V gene: TRBV7-9; CDR3 length: 14; J gene: TRBJ2-1; CDR3 protein: ASSLAKRGGYNEQF
V gene: TRBV5-1; CDR3 length: 12; J gene: TRBJ1-5; CDR3 protein: ASSSGEGGQPQH
V gene: TRBV28; CDR3 length: 14; J gene: TRBJ1-5; CDR3 protein: ASSSRKGASNQPQH
V gene: TRBV28; CDR3 length: 14; J gene: TRBJ2-7; CDR3 protein: ASSRRLSIKSDEQY
V gene: TRBV27; CDR3 length: 11; J gene: TRBJ2-7; CDR3 protein: ASSWTSGYEQY
V gene: TRBV20-1; CDR3 length: 9; J gene: TRBJ2-5; CDR3 protein: SAGGWETQY
V gene: TRBV28; CDR3 length: 12; J gene: TRBJ1-1; CDR3 protein: ASSYRGSDTEAF
V gene: TRBV19; CDR3 length: 12; J gene: TRBJ1-1; CDR3 protein: ASSMRAGQTEAF
V gene: TRBV28; CDR3 length: 11; J gene: TRBJ2-7; CDR3 protein: ASRGGSSYEQY
V gene: TRBV6-5; CDR3 length: 11; J gene: TRBJ2-5; CDR3 protein: ASSSPGRETQY
V gene: TRBV5-1; CDR3 length: 11; J gene: TRBJ1-2; CDR3 protein: ASSFGSVYGYT
V gene: TRBV5-4; CDR3 length: 15; J gene: TRBJ2-4; CDR3 protein: ASSLREEGVAKNIQY
V gene: TRBV7-9; CDR3 length: 14; J gene: TRBJ2-7; CDR3 protein: ASSRSTGQSFYEQY
V gene: TRBV5-1; CDR3 length: 15; J gene: TRBJ2-5; CDR3 protein: ASSPQGAEGVLGTQY
V gene: TRBV28; CDR3 length: 10; J gene: TRBJ1-5; CDR3 protein: ASSSLNQPQH
V gene: TRBV28; CDR3 length: 14; J gene: TRBJ2-3; CDR3 protein: ASSRGSSGSTDTQY
V gene: TRBV10-2; CDR3 length: 13; J gene: TRBJ2-5; CDR3 protein: ASNGAGGIQETQY
V gene: TRBV19; CDR3 length: 12; J gene: TRBJ2-1; CDR3 protein: ASSEAGGPWEQF
V gene: TRBV30; CDR3 length: 10; J gene: TRBJ2-4; CDR3 protein: AGGQGGNIQY
V gene: TRBV6-1; CDR3 length: 12; J gene: TRBJ2-7; CDR3 protein: ASSLKSAGYEQY
V gene: TRBV5-1; CDR3 length: 11; J gene: TRBJ2-1; CDR3 protein: ASSLEGLAEQF
V gene: TRBV27; CDR3 length: 11; J gene: TRBJ2-1; CDR3 protein: ASGETSPNEQF
V gene: TRBV27; CDR3 length: 9; J gene: TRBJ1-5; CDR3 protein: AGTWHQPQH
V gene: TRBV6-5; CDR3 length: 14; J gene: TRBJ2-1; CDR3 protein: ASSYLTSGRAREQF
V gene: TRBV28; CDR3 length: 9; J gene: TRBJ2-3; CDR3 protein: ASSLAYTQY
V gene: TRBV28; CDR3 length: 13; J gene: TRBJ1-1; CDR3 protein: ASNLRGGMNTEAF
V gene: TRBV7-8; CDR3 length: 14; J gene: TRBJ2-5; CDR3 protein: ASSLRGLAAQETQY
V gene: TRBV7-4; CDR3 length: 14; J gene: TRBJ1-2; CDR3 protein: ASSLGGVRSPYGYT
V gene: TRBV21-1; CDR3 length: 12; J gene: TRBJ2-7; CDR3 protein: ASLEVPGNYEQY
V gene: TRBV2; CDR3 length: 13; J gene: TRBJ2-7; CDR3 protein: ASSVRVKVNYEQY
V gene: TRBV6-5; CDR3 length: 13; J gene: TRBJ1-1; CDR3 protein: ASLLTRQGSVEAF
V gene: TRBV30; CDR3 length: 11; J gene: TRBJ2-5; CDR3 protein: ASSGGRQETQY
V gene: TRBV28; CDR3 length: 10; J gene: TRBJ2-7; CDR3 protein: ASTDRLYEQY
V gene: TRBV28; CDR3 length: 13; J gene: TRBJ2-3; CDR3 protein: ASAISGRETDTQY
V gene: TRBV18; CDR3 length: 9; J gene: TRBJ2-2; CDR3 protein: ATTTAGELF
V gene: TRBV25-1; CDR3 length: 12; J gene: TRBJ2-4; CDR3 protein: ASSEGGSKNIQY
V gene: TRBV4-1; CDR3 length: 12; J gene: TRBJ2-7; CDR3 protein: ASSQDLFVYEQY
V gene: TRBV7-9; CDR3 length: 16; J gene: TRBJ1-2; CDR3 protein: ASSFVPGQGYSGYGYT
V gene: TRBV29-1; CDR3 length: 10; J gene: TRBJ2-5; CDR3 protein: SVEGQGETQY
V gene: TRBV7-9; CDR3 length: 13; J gene: TRBJ2-5; CDR3 protein: ASSLWLSRQETQY
V gene: TRBV15; CDR3 length: 12; J gene: TRBJ1-2; CDR3 protein: ATSRAGTGNGYT